This T cell receptor (beta chain) appears in the sequencing data of a study of identical twins' blood T cells. Reared together, all three twin pairs probably met the same infectious agents and vaccines. TCRdb re-called the 5' RACE reads through MiXCR, storing one row per CDR3 protein. Of fewer than 450,000 distinct CDR3 sequences in the sample, 28% were seen once. This clonotype was counted ten times or more. The germline CDR1 and CDR2 sequences are SGHDN and FVKESK. The CDR3 is made up of 15 amino acids. The V and J ends lost 6 bases and 6 bases, in that order; junction bases with no gene match: 7. The clonotype was recovered from a woman aged 18-49 years in good health. The chain carries TRBV14 and TRBJ2-1; 11 bases are shared with TRBD2. What was sequenced was PBMCs. CDR3 nucleotide sequence: TGTGCCAGCAGTACCGGGACTAGCGGTATCAATGAGCAGTTCTTC. Translating it yields CASSTGTSGINEQFF.